This is a list of T cell receptor beta chains from one sample in a study of OX40 agonist ivuxolimab in advanced cancers. Clones were sequenced by immunoSEQ multiplex PCR, and TCRdb holds only the in-frame ones, with some missing. This table has about 15,000 clones, over 80% appearing once. Sequenced material: CD4+ or CD8+ T cells sorted from blood, taken in a trial of the OX40 agonist ivuxolimab. These receptors all come from an adult with an advanced solid tumor such as melanoma, head and neck, liver or kidney cancer. The CDR3 runs from the conserved cysteine through the conserved F or W. A D gene is named only where the DNA matches it firmly. The size field is filled for only some rows; it gives once, few, many or a size class.

>TRBV6-4|.|TRBJ2-1|.
TGTGCCAGCAGTGCGACGGGCGGCTCCTACAATGAGCAGTTCTTC
CASSATGGSYNEQFF
>TRBV4-3|.|TRBJ2-1|.
TGCGCCAGCAGCCAAGGCCCGGCGGATTATATGATAAATGAGCAGTTCTTC
CASSQGPADYMINEQFF
>TRBV5-6|.|TRBJ1-1|.
TGTGCCAGCACCCCCTGGGGCGGCACTGAAGCTTTCTTT
CASTPWGGTEAFF
>TRBV4-3|few|TRBJ2-5|.
TGCGCCAGCAGCCAAGATCGGCGCTCGGGGACCCAGTACTTC
CASSQDRRSGTQYF
>TRBV4-1|.|TRBJ2-3|.
TGCGCCAGCAGCCCCGGGACTTTTCAGTATTTT
CASSPGTFQYF
>TRBV25-1|.|TRBJ1-1|.
TGTGCCAGCAAGGCAGGTTGGAACACTGAAGCTTTCTTT
CASKAGWNTEAFF
>TRBV4-3|.|TRBJ2-1|.
TGCGCCAGCAGCCAGGAAGGACTACCAACGCTTAGCTCCTACAATGAGCAGTTCTTC
CASSQEGLPTLSSYNEQFF
>TRBV7-9|.|TRBJ2-7|.
TGTGCCAGCAGCTTGGAACGTTTTACCTACGAGCAGTACTTC
CASSLERFTYEQYF
>TRBV7-9|.|TRBJ2-7|.
TGTGCCAGCAGCTTAGGGCAATACTACGAGCAGTACTTC
CASSLGQYYEQYF
>TRBV15|.|TRBJ1-2|.
TGTGCCACCAGTCCGGACATCGTCGGCTATGGCTACACCTTC
CATSPDIVGYGYTF
>TRBV4-1|.|TRBJ1-1|.
TGCGCCAGCAGCCAAGTTGAAAGGCAAGAAGCTTTCTTT
CASSQVERQEAFF
>TRBV7-9|.|TRBJ2-3|.
TGTGCCAGCAGCTTAGCGCACCGGGAGACAGATAGCACAGATACGCAGTATTTT
CASSLAHRETDSTDTQYF
>TRBV7-9|.|TRBJ2-7|.
TGTGCCAGCAGCTCCGGGATTTCCTACGAGCAGTACTTC
CASSSGISYEQYF
>TRBV28|.|TRBJ1-5|.
TGTGCCAGCAGTTTAATAGGGGGGAATCAGCCCCAGCATTTT
CASSLIGGNQPQHF
>TRBV4-1|.|TRBJ2-2|.
TGCGCCAGCAGCCAAGCTCTCGACGAAATCGCCGGGGAGCTGTTTTTT
CASSQALDEIAGELFF
>TRBV12-2|.|TRBJ2-6|.
TGTGCAAGTCGCTTTTGTCAACACTCTGGGGCCAACGTCCTGACTTTC
CASRFCQHSGANVLTF
>TRBV11-2|.|TRBJ2-5|.
TGTGCCAGCAGCTTAAATTGGCGGCAAGAGACCCAGTACTTC
CASSLNWRQETQYF
>TRBV5-1|.|TRBJ2-1|.
TGCGCCAGCAGTCCCTCTATCAATGAGCAGTTCTTC
CASSPSINEQFF
>TRBV7-9|.|TRBJ2-3|.
TGTGCCAGCAGCCAATTTATAGGAGCGGATACGCAGTATTTT
CASSQFIGADTQYF
>TRBV7-3|.|TRBJ2-2|.
TGTGCCAGCAGCTTATTTCCAGCCGGAGGTATCGGGGAGCTGTTTTTT
CASSLFPAGGIGELFF
>TRBV28|.|TRBJ1-4|.
TGTGCCAGCAGTCCAGTCGACAGGAAACTGTTTTTT
CASSPVDRKLFF
>TRBV5-1|.|TRBJ1-3|.
TGCGCCAGCAGCCTCGGACTTGCTGGAAACACCATATATTTT
CASSLGLAGNTIYF
>TRBV28|.|TRBJ2-7|.
TGTGCCAGCGACGATACCTACGAGCAGTACTTC
CASDDTYEQYF
>TRBV21-1|.|TRBJ2-1|.
TGCGCCAAGCCTAGCGGGATTAATGAGCAGTTCTTC
CAKPSGINEQFF
>TRBV19|.|TRBJ2-7|TRBD2
TGTGCCAGTAGTATGGGACTAGGGGTCGAGCAGTACTTC
CASSMGLGVEQYF
>TRBV2|once|TRBJ2-3|TRBD2
TGTGCCAGCAGTCCCACTAGCGGGAGGTATGGCACAGATACGCAGTATTTT
CASSPTSGRYGTDTQYF
>TRBV4-1|few|TRBJ1-5|.
TGCGCCAGCAGCTCGAGGTGGGACCAGAAGCCCCAGCATTTT
CASSSRWDQKPQHF
>TRBV29-1|few|TRBJ2-7|TRBD1
TGCAGCGTTGAAGTTGGGACAGAAGAGCAGTACTTC
CSVEVGTEEQYF
>TRBV5-8|.|TRBJ2-7|TRBD1
TGTGCCAGCAGCCTTTGGGACCCAGGGGGCTACGAGCAGTACTTC
CASSLWDPGGYEQYF
>TRBV2|.|TRBJ2-1|.
TGTGCCAGCAGTCGGGGGCCGAGCTCCTACAATGGGCAGTTCTTC
CASSRGPSSYNGQFF
>TRBV15|.|TRBJ2-4|.
TGTGCCACCAGCAGAACGTCGGGGCTAGCCAAAAACATTCAGTACTTC
CATSRTSGLAKNIQYF
>TRBV5-6|.|TRBJ2-7|TRBD1
TGTGCCAGCAGCCTTTGGGACCCAGGGGGCTACGAGCAGTACTTC
CASSLWDPGGYEQYF
>TRBV15|.|TRBJ2-3|.
TGTGCCACCAGCGCCCGGGACAAATCTTCCGATACGCAGTATTTT
CATSARDKSSDTQYF
>TRBV30|once|TRBJ2-4|.
TGTGCCTGGAGTGTCCTAGCCAAAAACATTCAGTACTTC
CAWSVLAKNIQYF
>TRBV27|.|TRBJ2-1|TRBD2
TGTGCCAGCAGTTTATCGGCGGGGGGCTCTGGTGAGCAGTTCTTC
CASSLSAGGSGEQFF
>TRBV4-1|few|TRBJ2-7|TRBD1
TGCGCCAGCAGCCACACGGGACAGGACGTCTACGAGCAGTACTTC
CASSHTGQDVYEQYF
>TRBV7-9|.|TRBJ2-7|TRBD2
TGTGCCAGCAGCCCCGGGGGGCGTGCGGGAGGCCCCGTCTACGAGCAGTACTTC
CASSPGGRAGGPVYEQYF
>TRBV18|.|TRBJ2-7|TRBD1
TGTGCCAGCTCACCACCGACAGGGGCTGGAAACTACGAGCAGTACTTC
CASSPPTGAGNYEQYF
>TRBV7-6|.|TRBJ2-1|.
TGTGCCAGCAGCTATCCCCCCAGGGGAAAGTATGATACGGACAATGAGCAGTTCTTC
CASSYPPRGKYDTDNEQFF
>TRBV4-2|.|TRBJ2-7|.
TGTGCCAGCAGCCAAGGCGCTCCAGGGAACGAGCAGTACTTC
CASSQGAPGNEQYF
>TRBV9|.|TRBJ2-2|.
TGTGCCAGCAGCGTAGCGACAGGCCCGAACACCGGGGAGCTGTTTTTT
CASSVATGPNTGELFF
>TRBV4-1|.|TRBJ2-7|.
TGCGCCAGCAGCCCCCCACAGGGAATCTACGAGCAGTACTTC
CASSPPQGIYEQYF
>TRBV14|.|TRBJ2-1|.
TGTGCCAGCAGCCACCGCCTCTACAATGAGCAGTTCTTC
CASSHRLYNEQFF
>TRBV27|.|TRBJ1-5|.
TGTGCCAGCAGTTTATGGGGGACATCAAATAGCAATCAGCCCCAGCATTTT
CASSLWGTSNSNQPQHF
>TRBV27|.|TRBJ1-2|.
TGTGCCAGCAGTCCAACCGGGACGGTTTATGGCTACACCTTC
CASSPTGTVYGYTF
>TRBV28|.|TRBJ2-7|TRBD2
TGTGCCAGCAGATATTCGACTAGCGGGAGGGCCAGGTACGAGCAGTACTTC
CASRYSTSGRARYEQYF
>TRBV5-4|.|TRBJ2-7|.
TGCGCCAGCAGCCAACAAAGGACTGGCTCCTACGAGCAGTACTTC
CASSQQRTGSYEQYF